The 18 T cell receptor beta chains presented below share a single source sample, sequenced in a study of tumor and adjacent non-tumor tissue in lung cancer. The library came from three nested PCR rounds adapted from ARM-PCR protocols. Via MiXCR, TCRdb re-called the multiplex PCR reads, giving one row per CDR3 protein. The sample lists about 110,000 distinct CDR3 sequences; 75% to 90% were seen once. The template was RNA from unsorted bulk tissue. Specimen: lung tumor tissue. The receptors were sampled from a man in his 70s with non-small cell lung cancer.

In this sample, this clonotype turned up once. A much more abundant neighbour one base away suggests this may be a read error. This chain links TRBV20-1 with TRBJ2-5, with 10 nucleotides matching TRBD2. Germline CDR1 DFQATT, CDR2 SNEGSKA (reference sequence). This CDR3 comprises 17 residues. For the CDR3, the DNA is TGCAGTGTTAGAGATCCCGAGCGGGGGGGCCGGGTAGAGACCCAGTACTTC. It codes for CSVRDPERGGRVETQYF.

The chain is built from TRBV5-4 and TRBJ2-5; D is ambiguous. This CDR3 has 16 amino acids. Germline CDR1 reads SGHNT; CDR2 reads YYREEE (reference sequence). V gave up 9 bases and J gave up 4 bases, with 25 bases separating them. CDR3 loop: CATILLNGITRETQYF. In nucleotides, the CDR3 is TGTGCCACCATCCTTCTCAATGGGATAACGAGAGAGACCCAGTACTTC.

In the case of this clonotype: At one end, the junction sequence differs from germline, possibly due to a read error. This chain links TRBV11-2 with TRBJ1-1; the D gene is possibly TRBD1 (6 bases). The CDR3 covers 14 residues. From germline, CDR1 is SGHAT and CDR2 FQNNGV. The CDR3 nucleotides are TGTGCCAGTAGTTTCGGCGGGGGCCGGACTGAAGCTTTGTTT. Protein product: CASSFGGGRTEALF.

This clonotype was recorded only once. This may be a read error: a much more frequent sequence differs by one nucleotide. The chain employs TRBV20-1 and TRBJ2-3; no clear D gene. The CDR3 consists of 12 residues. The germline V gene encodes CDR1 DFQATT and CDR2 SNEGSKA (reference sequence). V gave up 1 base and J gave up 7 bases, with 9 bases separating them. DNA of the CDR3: TGCAGTGCTAGAGCATCGACAAATACGCAGTATTTT. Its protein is CSARASTNTQYF.

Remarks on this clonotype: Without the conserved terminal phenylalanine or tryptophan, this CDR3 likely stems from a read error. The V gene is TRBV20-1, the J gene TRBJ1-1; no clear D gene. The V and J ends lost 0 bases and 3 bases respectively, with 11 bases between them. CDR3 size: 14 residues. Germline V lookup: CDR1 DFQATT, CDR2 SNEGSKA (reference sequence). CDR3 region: CSARDTGGDTEAFI. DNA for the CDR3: TGCAGTGCTAGAGATACGGGTGGGGACACTGAAGCTTTCATT.

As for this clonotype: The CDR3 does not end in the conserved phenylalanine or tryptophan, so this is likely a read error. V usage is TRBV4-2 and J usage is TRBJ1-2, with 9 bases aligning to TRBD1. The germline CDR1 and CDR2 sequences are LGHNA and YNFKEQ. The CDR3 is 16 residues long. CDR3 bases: TGTACCAGCAGCCAAGAACAGGGGGCGCGTAGCTATGGCTACACCTTA. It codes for CTSSQEQGARSYGYTL.

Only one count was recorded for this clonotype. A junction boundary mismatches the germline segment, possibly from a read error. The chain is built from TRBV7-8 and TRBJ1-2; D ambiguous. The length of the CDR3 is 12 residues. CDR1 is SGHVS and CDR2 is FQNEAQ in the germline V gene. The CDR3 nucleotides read TGTGCCAGGAGCTTAGCCGATGGGGGCTACACCTTC. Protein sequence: CARSLADGGYTF.

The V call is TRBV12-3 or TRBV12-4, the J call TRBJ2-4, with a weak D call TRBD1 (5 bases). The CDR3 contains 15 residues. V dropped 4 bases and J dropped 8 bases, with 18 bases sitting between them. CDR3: CASSSIDSSSDIQYF. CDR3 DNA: TGTGCCAGCAGTTCAATCGACAGCTCATCAGACATTCAGTACTTC.

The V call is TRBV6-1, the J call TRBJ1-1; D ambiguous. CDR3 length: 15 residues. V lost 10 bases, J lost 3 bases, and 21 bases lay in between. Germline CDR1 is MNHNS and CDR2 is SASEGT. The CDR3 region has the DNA TGTGCCAATAGTGAACGAAGGAACTTGCACACTGAAGCTTTCTTT. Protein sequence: CANSERRNLHTEAFF.

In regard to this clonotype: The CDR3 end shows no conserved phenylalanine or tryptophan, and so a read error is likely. The CDR3 DNA reads TGCCCCAGCAGCCAACAGTGGCGGCAAGAGATCCAGTACTAC. Protein product: CPSSQQWRQEIQYY. The genes are TRBV4-1 and TRBJ2-5, with D unresolved. CDR3 length: 14 residues. Germline V CDR1 and CDR2: MGHRA, YSYEKL.

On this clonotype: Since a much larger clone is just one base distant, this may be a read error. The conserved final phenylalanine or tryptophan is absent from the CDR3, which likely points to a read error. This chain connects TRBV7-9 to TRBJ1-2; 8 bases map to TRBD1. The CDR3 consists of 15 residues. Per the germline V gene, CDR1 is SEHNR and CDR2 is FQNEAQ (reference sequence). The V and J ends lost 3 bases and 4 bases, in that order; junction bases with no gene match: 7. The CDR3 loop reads CASSFMSGGIYGYTL. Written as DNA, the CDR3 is TGTGCCAGCAGCTTTATGTCAGGGGGCATCTATGGCTACACCTTG.

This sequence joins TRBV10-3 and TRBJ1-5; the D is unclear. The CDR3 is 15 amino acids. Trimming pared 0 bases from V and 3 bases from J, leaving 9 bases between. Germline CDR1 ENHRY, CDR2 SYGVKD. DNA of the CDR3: TGTGCCATCAGTGAGTCGACCGGGCACAATCAGCCCCAGCATTTT. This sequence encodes CAISESTGHNQPQHF.

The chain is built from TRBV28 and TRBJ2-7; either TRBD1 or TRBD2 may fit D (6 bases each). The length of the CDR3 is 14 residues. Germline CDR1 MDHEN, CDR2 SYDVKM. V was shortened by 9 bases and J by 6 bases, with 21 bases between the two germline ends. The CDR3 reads CARSPRGPAGEQYF. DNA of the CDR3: TGTGCCAGAAGTCCACGGGGGCCCGCGGGCGAGCAGTACTTC.

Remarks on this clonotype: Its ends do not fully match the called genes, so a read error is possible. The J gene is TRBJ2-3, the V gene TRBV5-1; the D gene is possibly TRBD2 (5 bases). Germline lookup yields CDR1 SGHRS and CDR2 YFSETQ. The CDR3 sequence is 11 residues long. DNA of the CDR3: TGCGGCAGTGCCGACGGGGATAGGCAGTATTTT. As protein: CGSADGDRQYF.

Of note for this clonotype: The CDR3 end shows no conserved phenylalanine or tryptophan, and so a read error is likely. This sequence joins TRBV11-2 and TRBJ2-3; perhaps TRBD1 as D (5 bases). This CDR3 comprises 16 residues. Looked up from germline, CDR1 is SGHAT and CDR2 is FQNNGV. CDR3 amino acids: CASSLTQGGCIDTQYI. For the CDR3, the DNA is TGTGCCAGTAGCTTAACTCAGGGTGGATGCATAGATACGCAGTATATT.

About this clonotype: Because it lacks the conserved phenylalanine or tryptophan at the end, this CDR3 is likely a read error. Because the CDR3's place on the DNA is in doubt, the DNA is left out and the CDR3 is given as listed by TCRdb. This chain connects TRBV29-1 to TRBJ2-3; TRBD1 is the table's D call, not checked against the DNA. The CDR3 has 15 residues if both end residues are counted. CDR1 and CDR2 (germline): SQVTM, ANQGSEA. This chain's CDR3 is CSVASGTGETDTHYL.

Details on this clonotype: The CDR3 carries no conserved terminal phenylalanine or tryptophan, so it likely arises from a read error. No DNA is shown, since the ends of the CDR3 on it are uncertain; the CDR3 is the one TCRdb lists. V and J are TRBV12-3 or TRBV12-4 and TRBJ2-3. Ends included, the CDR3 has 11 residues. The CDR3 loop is CASSLSDTLYL.

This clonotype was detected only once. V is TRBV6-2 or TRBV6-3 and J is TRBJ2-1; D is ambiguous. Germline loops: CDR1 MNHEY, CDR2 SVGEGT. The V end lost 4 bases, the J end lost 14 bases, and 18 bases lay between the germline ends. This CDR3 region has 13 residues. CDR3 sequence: CASSSTTPHMEFF. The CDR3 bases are TGTGCCAGCAGTTCTACAACTCCGCACATGGAGTTCTTC.